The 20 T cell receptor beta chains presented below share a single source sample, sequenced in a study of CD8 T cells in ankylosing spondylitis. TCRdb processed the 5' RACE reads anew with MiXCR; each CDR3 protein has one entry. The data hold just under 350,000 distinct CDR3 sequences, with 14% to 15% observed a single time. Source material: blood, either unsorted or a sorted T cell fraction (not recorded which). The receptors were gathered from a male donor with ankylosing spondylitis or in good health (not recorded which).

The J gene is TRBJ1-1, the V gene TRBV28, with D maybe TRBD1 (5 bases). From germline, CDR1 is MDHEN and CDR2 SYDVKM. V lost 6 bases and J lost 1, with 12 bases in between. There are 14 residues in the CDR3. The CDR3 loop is CASSLWGRNTEAFF. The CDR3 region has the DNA TGTGCCAGCAGCCTATGGGGGAGGAACACTGAAGCTTTCTTT.

CDR3 region: CATSVGGSETSGSYEQYF. CDR3 nucleotide sequence: TGTGCCACCAGTGTTGGGGGCAGCGAGACTAGCGGCTCCTACGAGCAGTACTTC. This sequence joins TRBV24-1 and TRBJ2-7; the match to TRBD2 covers 9 bases. The CDR3 covers 18 residues. With 5 bases clipped from V and 0 bases from J, the junction kept 13 bases outside the gene matches. Per germline, CDR1 KGHDR and CDR2 SFDVKD.

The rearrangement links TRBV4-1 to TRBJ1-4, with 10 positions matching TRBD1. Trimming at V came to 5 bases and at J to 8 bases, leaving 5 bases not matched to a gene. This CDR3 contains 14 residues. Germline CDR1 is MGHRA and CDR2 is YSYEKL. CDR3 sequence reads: CASSWTGGDEKLFF. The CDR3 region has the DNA TGCGCCAGCAGCTGGACAGGGGGAGACGAAAAACTGTTTTTT.

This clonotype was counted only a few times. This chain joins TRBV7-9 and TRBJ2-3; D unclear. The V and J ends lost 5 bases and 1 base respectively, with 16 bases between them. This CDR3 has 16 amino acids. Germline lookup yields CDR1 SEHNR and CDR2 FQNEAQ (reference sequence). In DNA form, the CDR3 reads TGTGCCAGCAGCCTTTCCACCTACCTTCGCACAGATACGCAGTATTTT. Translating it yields CASSLSTYLRTDTQYF.

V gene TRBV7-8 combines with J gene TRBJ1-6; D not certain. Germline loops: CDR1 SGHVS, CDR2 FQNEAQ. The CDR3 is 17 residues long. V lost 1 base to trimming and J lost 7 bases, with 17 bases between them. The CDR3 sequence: CASSLVGFRDSNSPLHF. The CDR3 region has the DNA TGTGCCAGCAGCTTAGTTGGGTTTCGGGATTCAAATTCACCCCTCCACTTT.

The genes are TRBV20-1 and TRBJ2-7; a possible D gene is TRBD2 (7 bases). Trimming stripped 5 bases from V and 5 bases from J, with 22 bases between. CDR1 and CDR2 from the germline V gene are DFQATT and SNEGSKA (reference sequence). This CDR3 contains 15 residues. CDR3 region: CSAGGVMGAGNEQYF. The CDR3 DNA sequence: TGCAGTGCTGGGGGGGTTATGGGGGCGGGGAACGAGCAGTACTTC.

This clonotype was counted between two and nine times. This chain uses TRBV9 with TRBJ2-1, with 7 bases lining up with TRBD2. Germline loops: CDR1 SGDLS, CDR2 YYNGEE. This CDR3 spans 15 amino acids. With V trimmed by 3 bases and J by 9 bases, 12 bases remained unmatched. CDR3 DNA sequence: TGTGCCAGCAGCGGGACCGGGACTATGTCTAGTGAGCAGTTCTTC. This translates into CASSGTGTMSSEQFF.

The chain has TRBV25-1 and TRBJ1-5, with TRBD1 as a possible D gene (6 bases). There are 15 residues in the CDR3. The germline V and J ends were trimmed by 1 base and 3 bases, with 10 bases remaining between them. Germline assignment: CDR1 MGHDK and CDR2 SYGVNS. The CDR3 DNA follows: TGTGCCAGCAGTGAATCAGGACAGCACAATCAGCCCCAGCATTTT. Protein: CASSESGQHNQPQHF.

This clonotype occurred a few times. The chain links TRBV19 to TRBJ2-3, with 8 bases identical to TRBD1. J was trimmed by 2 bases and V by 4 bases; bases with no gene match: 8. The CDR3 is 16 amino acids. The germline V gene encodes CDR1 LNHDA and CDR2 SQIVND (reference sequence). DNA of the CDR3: TGTGCCAGTAGTAGAGGACAGGGCCGGGCCACAGATACGCAGTATTTT. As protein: CASSRGQGRATDTQYF.

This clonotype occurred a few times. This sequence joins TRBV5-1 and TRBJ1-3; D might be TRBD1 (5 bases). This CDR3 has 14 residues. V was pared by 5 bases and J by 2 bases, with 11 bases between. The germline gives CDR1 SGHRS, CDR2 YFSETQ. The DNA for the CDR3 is TGCGCCAGCAGTGAGGGACTAACTGGAAACACCATATATTTT. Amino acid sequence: CASSEGLTGNTIYF. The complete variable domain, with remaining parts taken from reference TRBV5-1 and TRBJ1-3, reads KAGVTQTPRYLIKTRGQQVTLSCSPISGHRSVSWYQQTPGQGLQFLFEYFSETQRNKGNFPGRFSGRQFSNSRSEMNVSTLELGDSALYLCASSEGLTGNTIYFGEGSWLTVV.

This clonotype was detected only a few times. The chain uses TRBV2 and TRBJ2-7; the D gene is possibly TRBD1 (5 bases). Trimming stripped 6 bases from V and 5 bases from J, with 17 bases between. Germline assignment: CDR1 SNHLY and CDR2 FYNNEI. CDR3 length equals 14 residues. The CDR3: CASRARQRLNEQYF. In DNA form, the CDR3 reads TGTGCCAGCAGGGCAAGACAGAGACTCAACGAGCAGTACTTC.

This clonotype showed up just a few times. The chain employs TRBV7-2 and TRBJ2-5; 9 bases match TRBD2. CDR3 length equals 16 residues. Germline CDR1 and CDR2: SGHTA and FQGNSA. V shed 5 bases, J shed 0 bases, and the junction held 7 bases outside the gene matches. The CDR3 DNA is TGTGCCAGCAGCCCCTTAGCGGGGGCCTACCAAGAGACCCAGTACTTC. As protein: CASSPLAGAYQETQYF.

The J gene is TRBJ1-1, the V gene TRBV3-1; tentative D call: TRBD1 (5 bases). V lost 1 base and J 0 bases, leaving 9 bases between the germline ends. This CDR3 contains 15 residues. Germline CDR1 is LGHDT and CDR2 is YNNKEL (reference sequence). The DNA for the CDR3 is TGTGCCAGCAGCCAAGTCGGGGGGGTGAACACTGAAGCTTTCTTT. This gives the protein CASSQVGGVNTEAFF. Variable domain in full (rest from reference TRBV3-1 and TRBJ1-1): DTAVSQTPKYLVTQMGNDKSIKCEQNLGHDTMYWYKQDSKKFLKIMFSYNNKELIINETVPNRFSPKSPDKAHLNLHINSLELGDSAVYFCASSQVGGVNTEAFFGQGTRLTVV.

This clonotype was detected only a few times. The CDR3 DNA is TGTGCCACCAACCCTGGCCGGGTATACAATGAGCAGTTCTTC. Protein product: CATNPGRVYNEQFF. This rearrangement joins TRBV15 to TRBJ2-1; no firm D call. Germline V gene sequence: CDR1 LNHNV, CDR2 YYDKDF (reference sequence). V lost 7 bases and J 4 bases, leaving 14 bases between the germline ends. The CDR3 consists of 14 residues. Using reference TRBV15 and TRBJ2-1 for the parts outside the CDR3, the full variable domain is DAMVIQNPRYQVTQFGKPVTLSCSQTLNHNVMYWYQQKSSQAPKLLFHYYDKDFNNEADTPDNFQSRRPNTSFCFLDIRSPGLGDTAMYLCATNPGRVYNEQFFGPGTRLTVL.

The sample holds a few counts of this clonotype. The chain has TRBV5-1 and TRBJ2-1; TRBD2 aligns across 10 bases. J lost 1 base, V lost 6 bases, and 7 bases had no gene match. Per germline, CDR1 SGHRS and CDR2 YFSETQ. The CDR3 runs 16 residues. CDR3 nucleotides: TGCGCCAGCACCTCCGGGACTAGCGCATCCTACAATGAGCAGTTCTTC. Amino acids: CASTSGTSASYNEQFF.

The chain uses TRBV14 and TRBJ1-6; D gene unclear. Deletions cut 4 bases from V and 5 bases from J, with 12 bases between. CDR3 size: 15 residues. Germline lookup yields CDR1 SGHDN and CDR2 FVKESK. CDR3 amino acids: CASSPEGSNNSPLHF. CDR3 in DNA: TGTGCCAGCAGCCCTGAGGGCAGCAATAATTCACCCCTCCACTTT.

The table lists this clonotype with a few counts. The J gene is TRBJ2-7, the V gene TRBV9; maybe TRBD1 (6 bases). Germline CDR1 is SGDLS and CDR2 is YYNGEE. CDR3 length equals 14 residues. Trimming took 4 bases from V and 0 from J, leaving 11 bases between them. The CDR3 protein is CASSPGVNSYEQYF. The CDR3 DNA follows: TGTGCCAGCAGCCCAGGGGTTAACTCCTACGAGCAGTACTTC.

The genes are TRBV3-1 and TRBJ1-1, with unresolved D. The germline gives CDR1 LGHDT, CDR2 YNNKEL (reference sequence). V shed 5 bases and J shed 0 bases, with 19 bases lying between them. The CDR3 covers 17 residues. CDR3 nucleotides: TGTGCCAGCAGCGGAGGCGCGGCCGAATTTATGAACACTGAAGCTTTCTTT. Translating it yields CASSGGAAEFMNTEAFF.

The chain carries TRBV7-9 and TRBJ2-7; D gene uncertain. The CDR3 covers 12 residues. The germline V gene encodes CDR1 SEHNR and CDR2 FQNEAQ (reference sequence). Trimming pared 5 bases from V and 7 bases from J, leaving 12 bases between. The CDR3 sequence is CASSPTRQEQYF. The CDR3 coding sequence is TGTGCCAGCAGCCCGACTCGGCAGGAGCAGTACTTC.

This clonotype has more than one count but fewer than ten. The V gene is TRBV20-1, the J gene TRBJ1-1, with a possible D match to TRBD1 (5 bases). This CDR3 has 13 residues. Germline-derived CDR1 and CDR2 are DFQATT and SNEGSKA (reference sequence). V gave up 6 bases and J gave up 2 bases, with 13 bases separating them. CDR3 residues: CSAQKTANTEAFF. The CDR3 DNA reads TGCAGTGCCCAAAAGACAGCTAACACTGAAGCTTTCTTT.